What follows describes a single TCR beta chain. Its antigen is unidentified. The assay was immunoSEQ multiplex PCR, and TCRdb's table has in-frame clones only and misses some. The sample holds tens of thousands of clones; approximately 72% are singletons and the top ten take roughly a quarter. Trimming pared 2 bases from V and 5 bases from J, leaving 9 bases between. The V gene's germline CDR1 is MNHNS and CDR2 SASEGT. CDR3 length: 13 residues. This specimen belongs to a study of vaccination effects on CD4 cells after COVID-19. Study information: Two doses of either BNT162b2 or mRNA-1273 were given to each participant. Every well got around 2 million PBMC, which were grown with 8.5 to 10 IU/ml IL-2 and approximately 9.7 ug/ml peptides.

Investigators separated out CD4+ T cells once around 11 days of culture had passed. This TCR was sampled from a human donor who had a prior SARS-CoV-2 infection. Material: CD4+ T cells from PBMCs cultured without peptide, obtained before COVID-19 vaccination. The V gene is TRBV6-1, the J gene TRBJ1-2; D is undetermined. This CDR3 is CASSETVGYGYTF. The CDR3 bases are TGTGCCAGCAGTGAAACAGTGGGTTATGGCTACACCTTC.